Here is one T cell receptor (beta chain) with its context. This entry comes from a study of blood T cell repertoires in COVID-19. V lost 5 bases to trimming and J lost 4 bases, with 9 bases between them. The CDR3 runs to 13 residues. Germline V lookup: CDR1 SGHVS, CDR2 FQNEAQ. Original analysis: The authors estimated nucleated cell counts from reference gene primer amplification. The protocol was immunoSEQ multiplex PCR, while the TCRdb copy is restricted to in-frame clones and leaves out a portion. V and J calls plus clone size are reproduced from that table; the DNA served to infer D and trimming. Counted here are 160,000 or so clones, around 83% occurring once; the ten biggest clones make up 1.5%.

The V call is TRBV7-8, the J call TRBJ1-5, with D possibly matching TRBD1 (5 bases). The source material was peripheral blood. The origin of this receptor is a human donor in a cohort sampled during active COVID-19. CDR3 DNA: TGTGCCAGCAGCCCCGACAGTAATCAGCCCCAGCATTTT. Translated, it gives CASSPDSNQPQHF.